One T cell receptor beta chain is described in this entry. What it binds is unknown. Profiles of TCR beta VDJ and CDR3 were generated from a genomic DNA template. TCRdb re-derived calls from the reads in MiXCR, one entry per CDR3 protein. The table shows about 42,000 distinct CDR3 sequences, with 55% to 80% occurring only once. These data are taken from a study of CD8+CD57+ T cells in acquired aplastic anemia. Study at large: Across the sorted CD4+ and CD8+ cells, DNA amounts averaged approximately 3 ug. As sequenced from healthy donors, CD4+ cells averaged about 10 million reads. Findings and limits, study-wide: Overlapping CD8+ CDR3 repertoires of patients and controls contained under 35 shared sequences. Controls and patients did not differ significantly in CD8+ Simpson's diversity.

This CDR3 is built from 16 residues. CDR1 is LNHNV and CDR2 is YYDKDF in the germline V gene (reference sequence). V gave up 2 bases and J gave up 5 bases, with 17 bases separating them. This chain joins TRBV15 and TRBJ2-3, with a weak D call TRBD1 (8 bases). This sequence was found in a human donor in good health, serving as a control. Sequenced sample: sorted CD4+, CD8+, or CD8+CD57+ T cells (not recorded which) from PBMCs. The CDR3 is CATSRPRTGRGDTQYF. Here the CDR3 DNA reads TGTGCCACCAGCAGACCGAGGACAGGGAGGGGAGATACGCAGTATTTT.